What follows are 12 T cell receptor beta chains derived from one specimen sequenced in a study of T cells after yellow fever vaccination. One entry per CDR3 protein results from TCRdb running MiXCR on the 5' RACE reads. The sample holds under 550,000 distinct CDR3 sequences, around a fifth seen once. The sample consisted of PBMCs, taken more than 20 days after the first yellow fever vaccination. These receptors all come from a man aged 18 to 29 who received the YFV17D yellow fever vaccine.

This clonotype was seen many times. This CDR3 reads CASSPKNTGELFF. The CDR3 coding sequence is TGTGCCAGCAGTCCTAAAAACACCGGGGAGCTGTTTTTT. The gene calls are TRBV6-6 and TRBJ2-2; D not resolved. The CDR3 runs to 13 residues. Germline V gene sequence: CDR1 MNHNY, CDR2 SVGAGI (reference sequence). V was shortened by 5 bases and J by 2 bases, with 6 bases between the two germline ends.

Only a few counts were recorded for this clonotype. The rearrangement uses TRBV7-2 and TRBJ2-2; possible D gene TRBD2, 6 bases. CDR1 and CDR2 from the germline V gene are SGHTA and FQGNSA. The length of the CDR3 is 14 residues. The ends were cut back, 4 bases at V and 8 bases at J, with 14 bases in the middle. Here the CDR3 DNA reads TGTGCCAGCAGCTCCGGGACTGGCGGGGGGGAGCTGTTTTTT. Protein product: CASSSGTGGGELFF.

This clonotype was recorded a few times. The chain combines TRBV6-2 or TRBV6-3 with TRBJ2-4; TRBD2 agrees at 7 bases. The CDR3 loop spans 15 amino acids. V was pared by 0 bases and J by 7 bases, with 6 bases of the junction left unmatched. Germline values: CDR1 MNHEY, CDR2 SVGEGT. CDR3 coding DNA: TGTGCCAGCAGTTACTCGCCGGGGGGAACGAACATTCAGTACTTC. Its protein is CASSYSPGGTNIQYF.

A few counts support this clonotype. The CDR3 reads CASSSTPGTGNNEQFF. The CDR3 DNA follows: TGCGCCAGCAGCAGTACCCCCGGGACAGGGAACAATGAGCAGTTCTTC. The gene calls are TRBV4-1 and TRBJ2-1; 9 positions match TRBD1. With 5 bases clipped from V and 5 bases from J, the junction kept 10 bases outside the gene matches. Germline lookup yields CDR1 MGHRA and CDR2 YSYEKL. CDR3 length equals 16 residues.

The chain joins TRBV7-2 to TRBJ1-1, with D unresolved. The ends were cut back, 3 bases at V and 0 bases at J, with 11 bases in the middle. The germline V gene has CDR1 SGHTA and CDR2 FQGNSA. The length of the CDR3 is 15 residues. CDR3 in amino acids: CASSFNGIMNTEAFF. For the CDR3, the DNA is TGTGCCAGCAGCTTTAACGGGATTATGAACACTGAAGCTTTCTTT.

About this clonotype itself: A junction boundary mismatches the germline segment, possibly from a read error. This chain joins TRBV20-1 and TRBJ1-1, with D unclear. The CDR3 covers 13 residues. Germline assignment: CDR1 DFQATT and CDR2 SNEGSKA (reference sequence). The CDR3 here is CSARVLMNTEAFF. DNA for the CDR3: TGCAGTGCAAGAGTGCTGATGAACACTGAAGCTTTCTTT.

The rearrangement links TRBV7-2 to TRBJ2-5; 11 bases agree with TRBD2. Trimming cost V 2 bases and J 2 bases; bases outside gene matches: 4. This CDR3 region has 16 residues. Germline V gives CDR1 SGHTA, CDR2 FQGNSA. Here the CDR3 reads CASSLWASGGQETQYF. DNA for the CDR3: TGTGCCAGCAGCTTATGGGCTAGCGGGGGGCAAGAGACCCAGTACTTC.

This clonotype appeared many times. The rearrangement links TRBV12-3 or TRBV12-4 to TRBJ1-1; D gene uncertain. V was cut by 3 bases and J by 1 base, with 6 bases left in between. This CDR3 region has 13 residues. The CDR3 reads CASSFSPNTEAFF. In DNA, the CDR3 is TGTGCCAGCAGTTTCAGCCCGAACACTGAAGCTTTCTTT.

On this clonotype: The final CDR3 position lacks the conserved phenylalanine or tryptophan, pointing to a likely read error. This chain joins TRBV20-1 and TRBJ1-1; the D is unclear. V lost 6 bases, J lost 1 base, and 15 bases lay in between. Germline lookup yields CDR1 DFQATT and CDR2 SNEGSKA (reference sequence). The CDR3 spans 14 residues. CDR3 nucleotide sequence: TGCAGTGCCCTAGTTCCCTTTGGGAACACTGAAGCTTTCTAT. Translated: CSALVPFGNTEAFY.

The chain recombines TRBV20-1 with TRBJ2-3; maybe TRBD2 (7 bases). V gave up 6 bases and J gave up 2 bases, with 21 bases separating them. Germline V gene lookup returns CDR1 DFQATT and CDR2 SNEGSKA (reference sequence). This CDR3 is built from 16 residues. The chain's CDR3 is CSAQGSAAGTTDTQYF. In DNA, the CDR3 is TGCAGTGCCCAGGGGTCAGCAGCGGGGACCACAGATACGCAGTATTTT.

This clonotype was seen only once. The chain has TRBV20-1 and TRBJ1-2, with D unresolved. The germline gives CDR1 DFQATT, CDR2 SNEGSKA (reference sequence). Trimming shortened V by 1 base and J by 10 bases, and 13 bases separated the two germline ends. The CDR3 extends over 12 amino acids. This CDR3 is CSARVLDSAYTF. CDR3 DNA: TGCAGTGCTAGAGTTCTGGATTCGGCCTACACCTTC.

This clonotype has ten or more counts. The gene calls are TRBV12-3 or TRBV12-4 and TRBJ2-3; 9 nucleotides agree with TRBD2. The CDR3 extends over 16 amino acids. V was pared by 4 bases and J by 0 bases, with 5 bases of the junction left unmatched. The CDR3 bases are TGTGCCAGCAGTTCATTAGCGGGGGCCAGCACAGATACGCAGTATTTT. It encodes CASSSLAGASTDTQYF.